Listed below are T cell receptor beta chains from one sample, sequenced in a study of blood T cell repertoires in COVID-19. Only in-frame clones appear in the TCRdb table, and some are missing; sequencing was by immunoSEQ multiplex PCR. The repertoire holds 25,000 to 30,000 clones, over 70% seen once, with about half in the top ten. Sequencing input: peripheral blood. The receptors stem from a woman aged 70-85 years with acute or convalescent COVID-19. Both conserved end residues are part of each CDR3. A D gene is named only where the DNA matches it firmly. Rows may omit the clone size; those that give it use once, few, many or a size class.

cdr3_nt cdr3_aa d_call v_call cdr3_length clone_size j_call
TGTGCCACCAGCAGAGGGGCAGGTACTGAAGCTTTCTTT CATSRGAGTEAFF - TRBV15 13 - TRBJ1-1
TGTGCCATCAGTGCGTCGCCTGGCGGGGGGGTAGCTAGCACAGATACGCAGTATTTT CAISASPGGGVASTDTQYF TRBD2 TRBV10-3 19 - TRBJ2-3
TGTGCCAGCAGCTCGGGACTAGCGTCAGATACGCAGTATTTT CASSSGLASDTQYF TRBD2 TRBV7-6 14 - TRBJ2-3
TGTGCCAGCAGCTTAGTAGACGGGGAGCTGTTTTTT CASSLVDGELFF - TRBV7-8 12 - TRBJ2-2
TGCGCCAGCAGCTTGATGGGGACAGGGAACCAAGAGACCCAGTACTTC CASSLMGTGNQETQYF TRBD1 TRBV5-1 16 - TRBJ2-5
TGTGCCAGCAATGCAGGTCTGAACACTGAAGCTTTCTTT CASNAGLNTEAFF - TRBV6-5 13 - TRBJ1-1
TGTGCCAGCAGCTTATTCCCCGGACAGGGCGGTAACACCGGGGAGCTGTTTTTT CASSLFPGQGGNTGELFF TRBD1 TRBV7-2 18 - TRBJ2-2
TGTGCCAGCAGTCCCGGACAGGGTCAAGGCTACACCTTC CASSPGQGQGYTF TRBD1 TRBV28 13 - TRBJ1-2
TGTGCCAGCAGCTTGGGCGGGACAGGGGGCAGGGAGCCCCAGCATTTT CASSLGGTGGREPQHF TRBD1 TRBV7-9 16 - TRBJ1-5
TGTGCCAGCAGTTTATATGCTAGCGGGGCCCAATCTAACACCGGGGAGCTGTTTTTT CASSLYASGAQSNTGELFF TRBD2 TRBV27 19 - TRBJ2-2
TGTGCCAGCAGTTACGACAGGGAGTCCCTCCGGGGCTACACCTTC CASSYDRESLRGYTF TRBD1 TRBV6-5 15 - TRBJ1-2
TGTGCCAGCCCCCTAAGGGCGGGAGGAATAGAGACCCAGTACTTC CASPLRAGGIETQYF TRBD2 TRBV2 15 few TRBJ2-5
TGTGCCAGCAGCCAAAGGGGGGGCAATGAGCAGTTCTTC CASSQRGGNEQFF - TRBV3-1/TRBV3-2 13 - TRBJ2-1
TGTGCCAGCGGGCTTACCGGGGAGCTGTTTTTT CASGLTGELFF - TRBV6-5 11 - TRBJ2-2
TGTGCCAGCAGCTTATTAAAGCAGGATGGCTACACCTTC CASSLLKQDGYTF - TRBV5-5 13 - TRBJ1-2
TGTGCCAGCAGCTTGGGGCAGGGGGCGAACACTGAAGCTTTCTTT CASSLGQGANTEAFF TRBD1 TRBV11-2 15 - TRBJ1-1
TGTGCCAGCAGCGCTAGCGGGAGGCACACAGATACGCAGTATTTT CASSASGRHTDTQYF TRBD2 TRBV14 15 few TRBJ2-3
TGTGCCAGCAGTGTTACAGGAGTTAGCACAGATACGCAGTATTTT CASSVTGVSTDTQYF - TRBV25-1 15 - TRBJ2-3
TGTGCCAGCAGCCAGTCTTGGGGAGGGCCACTCTCCTTC CASSQSWGGPLSF - TRBV14 13 - TRBJ1-2
TGTGCCAGCAGTTTAGTATTTAGCACAGATACGCAGTATTTT CASSLVFSTDTQYF - TRBV27 14 - TRBJ2-3
TGTGCTAGCAGCAGGGGCTCCTCCCAAGAGACCCAGTACTTC CASSRGSSQETQYF - TRBV7-7 14 - TRBJ2-5
TGCGCCAGCAGCCAAGATCGGGCAGGGCTTACAGATACGCAGTATTTT CASSQDRAGLTDTQYF - TRBV4-1 16 - TRBJ2-3
TGTGCCAGCAGGGCCGGGACTCCACCCTACGAGCAGTACTTC CASRAGTPPYEQYF - TRBV28 14 - TRBJ2-7
TGCGCCAGCAGCTTGGACCCGGGGTTACAGCCCCAGCATTTT CASSLDPGLQPQHF - TRBV5-1 14 - TRBJ1-5
TGTGCCAGCAGTGAAACGTTGGGCCTGTATAGCAATCAGCCCCAGCATTTT CASSETLGLYSNQPQHF - TRBV6-1 17 - TRBJ1-5
TGTGCCAGCAGCTCCGACAGGGTGGGTGTCAATGAGCAGTTCTTC CASSSDRVGVNEQFF TRBD1 TRBV7-3 15 - TRBJ2-1
TGTGCCAGCAGTAACCGGGACAGACGGGCTGAAGCTTTCTTT CASSNRDRRAEAFF TRBD1 TRBV7-9 14 - TRBJ1-1
TGTGCCAGCAGTTACCTAACAGGGGCGGGGACCGGGGAGCTGTTTTTT CASSYLTGAGTGELFF - TRBV6-6 16 - TRBJ2-2
TGTGCCAGCAGCCAAGACCAGCGGGGAGACAATGAGCAGTTCTTC CASSQDQRGDNEQFF TRBD2 TRBV4-2 15 - TRBJ2-1
TGCGCCAGCAGCTTGGATGCGGGAGGTAGGGATGAGCAGTTCTTC CASSLDAGGRDEQFF TRBD2 TRBV5-1 15 once TRBJ2-1
TGTGCCAGCAGCTTGAACCGAGGCTACGAGCAGTACTTC CASSLNRGYEQYF - TRBV7-8 13 - TRBJ2-7
TGTGCCAGCACCCAGACAGGGGGCACAGATACGCAGTATTTT CASTQTGGTDTQYF TRBD1 TRBV9 14 - TRBJ2-3
TGTGCCAGCACAAGGGAGAGGGGGACCGGGGAGCTGTTTTTT CASTRERGTGELFF - TRBV6-5 14 - TRBJ2-2
TGTGCCAGTAGTATGCTTTTGGGGGGAGGCGGGGAGACCCAGTACTTC CASSMLLGGGGETQYF - TRBV19 16 - TRBJ2-5
TGTGCCAGCAGGCGGACAGGGAAAGGTGGCTACACCTTC CASRRTGKGGYTF TRBD1 TRBV28 13 - TRBJ1-2
TGTGCCAGCCGACAGGGGAAGAACACTGAAGCTTTCTTT CASRQGKNTEAFF TRBD1 TRBV7-2 13 few TRBJ1-1
TGCGCCAGCAGCCAGTCCCGTGGACAGGGGGCGGACACTGAAGCTTTCTTT CASSQSRGQGADTEAFF TRBD1 TRBV4-3 17 - TRBJ1-1
TGTGCCAGTCGCAGACAGGTTAATAACTATGGCTACACCTTC CASRRQVNNYGYTF - TRBV19 14 - TRBJ1-2
TGTGCCTGGAGTGTGGCTAGCGGGAGGGTGTACGAGCAGTACTTC CAWSVASGRVYEQYF TRBD2 TRBV30 15 - TRBJ2-7
TGTGCCAGCAGCCAAACAGGGTACGGTCAGCCCCAGCATTTT CASSQTGYGQPQHF - TRBV11-2 14 - TRBJ1-5
TGCGCCAGCAGCTTGGCCGGGGAGGCCACTGAAGCTTTCTTT CASSLAGEATEAFF - TRBV5-1 14 - TRBJ1-1
TGTGCCAGCAGCTTAGGACAGGGGAGGTGGGAGACCCAGTACTTC CASSLGQGRWETQYF TRBD1 TRBV11-3 15 - TRBJ2-5
TGTGCCAGCAGTAAACAGGGAGCGGGAGTGACGGGTACTGAAGCTTTCTTT CASSKQGAGVTGTEAFF - TRBV6-2/TRBV6-3 17 - TRBJ1-1